The present T cell receptor (beta chain) was sequenced within a study of identical twins. Study outcomes and limitations: Fewer insertions marked abundant cord blood beta clonotypes; young adult naive trended weakly, memory not at all. Rather than following the same donors, the conclusions depended on cross-sectional statistical analysis.

The germline gives CDR1 LGHNA, CDR2 YSLEER. The CDR3 loop spans 16 amino acids. V was pared by 0 bases and J by 7 bases, with 6 bases of the junction left unmatched. This clonotype was picked up a small number of times. Its antigen remains unknown. Every sampled donor was Caucasian and healthy. In TCRdb, the 5' RACE reads were re-called with MiXCR into one record per CDR3 protein. This sample yields approximately 300,000 distinct CDR3 sequences, of which roughly 9% are seen a single time; roughly 7% belongs to the top ten. These data are also associated with another study on yellow fever vaccine responses in identical twins.

The rearrangement joins TRBV4-3 to TRBJ2-2, with TRBD2 matching over 9 bases. Sequencing input: CD8+ T cells sorted from blood. The receptor was isolated from a woman between 18 and 30 years old in good health. This CDR3 reads CASSQDLAGMLGELFF. DNA for the CDR3: TGCGCCAGCAGCCAAGATCTAGCGGGGATGCTCGGGGAGCTGTTTTTT.